This T cell receptor beta chain came from a study of T cell responses to AZD1222 COVID-19 vaccine. Across the study: Pooling of second doses given at about 4 or about 12 weeks was done.

The CDR3 is 14 amino acids. Germline V lookup: CDR1 MGHRA, CDR2 YSYEKL. Trimming stripped 0 bases from V and 6 bases from J, with 9 bases between. This clone was observed once. The repertoire was sequenced with immunoSEQ multiplex PCR; TCRdb's copy has only in-frame clones and lacks some. This sample has 150,000 to 200,000 clones, with 87% found just once. The sequencing here drew on peripheral blood, taken on day 0 of AZD1222 vaccination. The rearrangement links TRBV4-1 to TRBJ2-1, with D uncertain. The TCR was taken from an adult in good health. This CDR3 reads CASSQDPVLNEQFF. CDR3 nucleotide sequence: TGCGCCAGCAGCCAAGATCCGGTACTCAATGAGCAGTTCTTC.